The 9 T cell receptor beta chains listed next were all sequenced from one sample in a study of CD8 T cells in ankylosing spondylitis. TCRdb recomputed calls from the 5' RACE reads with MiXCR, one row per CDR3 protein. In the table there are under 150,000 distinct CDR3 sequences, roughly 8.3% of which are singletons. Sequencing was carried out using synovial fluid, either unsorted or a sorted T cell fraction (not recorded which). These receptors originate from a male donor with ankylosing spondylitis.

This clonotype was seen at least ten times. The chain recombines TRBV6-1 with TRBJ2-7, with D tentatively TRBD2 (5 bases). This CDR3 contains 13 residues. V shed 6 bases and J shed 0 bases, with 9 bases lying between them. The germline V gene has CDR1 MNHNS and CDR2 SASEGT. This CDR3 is CASRRDFSYEQYF. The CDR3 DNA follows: TGTGCCAGCAGGAGGGATTTCTCCTACGAGCAGTACTTC.

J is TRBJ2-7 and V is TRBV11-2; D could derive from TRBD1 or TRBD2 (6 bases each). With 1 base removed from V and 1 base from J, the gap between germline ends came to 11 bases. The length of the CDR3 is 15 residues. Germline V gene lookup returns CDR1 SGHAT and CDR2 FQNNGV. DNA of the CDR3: TGTGCCAGCAGCTTAGTGGGGGGCGATTCCTACGAGCAGTACTTC. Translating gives CASSLVGGDSYEQYF.

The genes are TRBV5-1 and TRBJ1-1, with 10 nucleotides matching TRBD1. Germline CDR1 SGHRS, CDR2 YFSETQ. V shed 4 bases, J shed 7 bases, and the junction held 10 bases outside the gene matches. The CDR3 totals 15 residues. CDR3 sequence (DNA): TGCGCCAGCAGCAAGGCCGACAGGGGGCGGGTTGAAGCTTTCTTT. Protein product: CASSKADRGRVEAFF.

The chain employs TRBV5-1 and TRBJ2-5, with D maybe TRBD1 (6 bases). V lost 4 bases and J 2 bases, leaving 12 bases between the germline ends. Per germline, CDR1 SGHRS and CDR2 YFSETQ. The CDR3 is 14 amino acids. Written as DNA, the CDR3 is TGCGCCAGCAGCAGCGGACAGCAACAAGAGACCCAGTACTTC. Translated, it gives CASSSGQQQETQYF.

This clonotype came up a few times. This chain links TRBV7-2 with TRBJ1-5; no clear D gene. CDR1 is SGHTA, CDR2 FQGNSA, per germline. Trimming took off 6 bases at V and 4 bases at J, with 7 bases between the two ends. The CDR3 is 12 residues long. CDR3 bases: TGTGCCAGCAGGGAGATGAATCAGCCCCAGCATTTT. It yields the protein CASREMNQPQHF.

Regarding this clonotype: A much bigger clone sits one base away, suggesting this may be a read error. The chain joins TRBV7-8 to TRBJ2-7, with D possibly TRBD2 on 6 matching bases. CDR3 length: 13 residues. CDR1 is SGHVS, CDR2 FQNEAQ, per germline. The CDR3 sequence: CASGFRLEDEQYF. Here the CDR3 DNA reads TGTGCCAGCGGCTTCCGACTAGAAGACGAGCAGTACTTC.

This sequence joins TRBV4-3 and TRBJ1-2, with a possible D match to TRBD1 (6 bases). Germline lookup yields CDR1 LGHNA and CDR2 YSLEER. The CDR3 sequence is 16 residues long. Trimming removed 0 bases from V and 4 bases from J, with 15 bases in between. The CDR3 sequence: CASSQDRNRVTYGYTF. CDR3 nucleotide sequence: TGCGCCAGCAGCCAAGATCGGAACAGGGTAACCTATGGCTACACCTTC.

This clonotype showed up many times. The CDR3 nucleotides are TGTGCCAGCAACAGGGGGTTTGAGACCCAGTACTTC. This gives the protein CASNRGFETQYF. This chain connects TRBV28 to TRBJ2-5; 8 nucleotides match TRBD1. The CDR3 has 12 residues. V dropped 7 bases and J dropped 5; count of bases not matched to a gene: 3. Germline V gene sequence: CDR1 MDHEN, CDR2 SYDVKM.

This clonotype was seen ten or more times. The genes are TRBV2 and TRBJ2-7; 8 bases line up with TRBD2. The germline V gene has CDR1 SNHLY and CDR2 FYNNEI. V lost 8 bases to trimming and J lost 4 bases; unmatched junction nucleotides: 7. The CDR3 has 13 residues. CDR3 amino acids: CASLRGGTYEQYF. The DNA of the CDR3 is TGTGCCAGCCTCCGGGGGGGTACGTACGAGCAGTACTTC.